One sample yielded the 3 T cell receptor beta chains listed below, sequenced in a study of OX40 agonist ivuxolimab in advanced cancers. The library was made by the immunoSEQ multiplex PCR assay. The source is immuneACCESS, and TCRdb retained only in-frame sequences with V and J called. Part of the clones is not carried over; for the studies checked, unresolved V genes explain less than half of this, and the remainder is unexplained. Recorded for this sample are roughly 100,000 clones; about 87% of them occurred a single time. The ten largest make up around 0.85% of the sample. This material consisted of CD4+ or CD8+ T cells sorted from blood, taken in a trial of the OX40 agonist ivuxolimab. The receptors here all came from an adult with an advanced solid tumor such as melanoma, head and neck, liver or kidney cancer.

The chain links TRBV7-9 to TRBJ2-3, with D perhaps TRBD2 (6 bases). The CDR3 covers 16 residues. V shed 0 bases and J shed 4 bases, with 14 bases lying between them. Germline V gene data show CDR1 as SEHNR and CDR2 as FQNEAQ (reference sequence). For the CDR3, the DNA is TGTGCCAGCAGCTTAGCGTCGGGAGTAAGGGCAGATACGCAGTATTTT. As protein: CASSLASGVRADTQYF.

A single count supports this clone. This CDR3 reads CATQFSGANVLTF. CDR3 nucleotide sequence: TGTGCCACCCAATTTTCAGGGGCCAACGTCCTGACTTTC. The chain joins TRBV19 to TRBJ2-6, with D hard to call. CDR3 length: 13 residues. Germline CDR1 and CDR2: LNHDA and SQIVND (reference sequence). The germline V and J ends were trimmed by 10 bases and 4 bases, with 11 bases remaining between them.

This clone was detected a few times. V and J are TRBV5-6 and TRBJ1-4; D is unresolved. Germline CDR1 is SGHDT and CDR2 is YYEEEE. This CDR3 comprises 14 residues. V lost 5 bases and J 0 bases, leaving 8 bases between the germline ends. CDR3 protein: CASSPEPTNEKLFF. The CDR3 DNA follows: TGTGCCAGCAGTCCGGAGCCAACTAATGAAAAACTGTTTTTT.